The 5 T cell receptor beta chains reported below all come from one sample, sequenced in a study of blood T cell repertoires in COVID-19. Sequenced by immunoSEQ multiplex PCR; TCRdb stores in-frame clones only, minus some. The data show approximately 160,000 clones, with roughly 84% seen just once and 5.5% to 8.5% held by the top ten. Material: PBMCs or T cells enriched from blood (not recorded which). These receptors all come from a woman aged 45-65 years who had recovered from COVID-19.

This sequence joins TRBV7-2 and TRBJ2-7; D uncertain. Germline V gene lookup returns CDR1 SGHTA and CDR2 FQGNSA. CDR3 length: 13 amino acids. Trimming cost V 3 bases and J 4 bases, with 10 bases left between them. The CDR3 is CASSFGFPYEQYF. Here the CDR3 DNA reads TGTGCCAGCAGCTTCGGTTTCCCTTACGAGCAGTACTTC.

The chain has TRBV5-4 and TRBJ1-2; 9 bases align to TRBD1. The V gene end was trimmed by 4 bases and the J gene end by 4 bases; junction bases not matched to a gene: 5. Germline V gives CDR1 SGHNT, CDR2 YYREEE (reference sequence). CDR3 length equals 14 residues. CDR3 in amino acids: CASSRTGETYGYTF. The CDR3 coding sequence is TGTGCCAGCAGCCGGACAGGGGAAACCTATGGCTACACCTTC.

The sample holds one count of this clone. This rearrangement joins TRBV2 to TRBJ2-7, with D possibly TRBD2 on 6 matching bases. The length of the CDR3 is 16 residues. The germline V and J ends were trimmed by 2 bases and 4 bases, with 18 bases remaining between them. Looked up from germline, CDR1 is SNHLY and CDR2 is FYNNEI. CDR3 bases: TGTGCCAGCAGTGAATTGAGCATTAGCGGCCGATACGAGCAGTACTTC. This gives the protein CASSELSISGRYEQYF.

The rearrangement links TRBV5-5 to TRBJ1-3; tentatively, D is TRBD1 (6 bases). Between the trimmed V and J ends, which lost 4 bases and 0 bases, there was a span of 14 bases. Per the germline V gene, CDR1 is SGHKS and CDR2 is YYEKEE (reference sequence). The CDR3 consists of 16 residues. The DNA for the CDR3 is TGTGCCAGCAGCACGGGGACATTCAGCTCTGGAAACACCATATATTTT. Protein product: CASSTGTFSSGNTIYF.

This chain joins TRBV28 and TRBJ1-5, with 8 bases aligning to TRBD1. The length of the CDR3 is 16 residues. With V trimmed by 4 bases and J by 6 bases, 11 bases remained unmatched. CDR1 is MDHEN, CDR2 SYDVKM, per germline. CDR3 amino acids: CASSSRRQGFRQPQHF. The CDR3 DNA reads TGTGCCAGCAGTTCCCGGCGACAGGGGTTTCGTCAGCCCCAGCATTTT. Filled out from reference TRBV28 and TRBJ1-5, the complete variable domain reads DVKVTQSSRYLVKRTGEKVFLECVQDMDHENMFWYRQDPGLGLRLIYFSYDVKMKEKGDIPEGYSVSREKKERFSLILESASTNQTSMYLCASSSRRQGFRQPQHFGDGTRLSIL.